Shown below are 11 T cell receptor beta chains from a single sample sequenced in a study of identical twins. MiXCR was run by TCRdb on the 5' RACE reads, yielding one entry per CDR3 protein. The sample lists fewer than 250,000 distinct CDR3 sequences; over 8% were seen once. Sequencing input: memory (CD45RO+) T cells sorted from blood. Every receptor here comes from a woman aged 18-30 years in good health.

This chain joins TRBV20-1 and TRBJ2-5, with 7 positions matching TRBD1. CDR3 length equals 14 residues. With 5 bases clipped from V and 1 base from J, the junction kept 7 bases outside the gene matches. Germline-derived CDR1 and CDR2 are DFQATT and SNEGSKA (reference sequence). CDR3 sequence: CSASTGSTQETQYF. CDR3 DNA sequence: TGCAGTGCTTCGACAGGGTCTACCCAAGAGACCCAGTACTTC.

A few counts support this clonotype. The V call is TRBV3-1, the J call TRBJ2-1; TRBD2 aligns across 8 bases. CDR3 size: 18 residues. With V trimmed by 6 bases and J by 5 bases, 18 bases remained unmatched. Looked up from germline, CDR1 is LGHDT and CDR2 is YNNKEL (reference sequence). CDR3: CASSSSIFLTGGDNEQFF. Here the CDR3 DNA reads TGTGCCAGCAGTTCCTCTATCTTTTTGACCGGGGGGGACAATGAGCAGTTCTTC.

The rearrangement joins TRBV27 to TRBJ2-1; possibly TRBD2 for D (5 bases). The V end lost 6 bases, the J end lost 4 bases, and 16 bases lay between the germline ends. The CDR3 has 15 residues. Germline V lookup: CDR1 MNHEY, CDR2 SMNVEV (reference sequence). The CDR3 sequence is CASSLGGRFYNEQFF. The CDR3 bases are TGTGCCAGCAGCCTTGGAGGCCGATTTTACAATGAGCAGTTCTTC.

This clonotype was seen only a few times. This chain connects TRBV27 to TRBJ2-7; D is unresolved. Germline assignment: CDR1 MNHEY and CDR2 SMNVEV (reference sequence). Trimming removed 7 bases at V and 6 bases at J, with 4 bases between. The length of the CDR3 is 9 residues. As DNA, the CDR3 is TGTGCCAGCACACCCGAGCAGTACTTC. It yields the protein CASTPEQYF.

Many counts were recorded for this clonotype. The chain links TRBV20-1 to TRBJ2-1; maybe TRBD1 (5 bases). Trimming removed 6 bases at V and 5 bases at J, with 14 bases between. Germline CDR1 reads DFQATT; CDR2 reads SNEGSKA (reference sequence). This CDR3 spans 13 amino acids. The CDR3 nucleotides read TGCAGTGCCATCCTGGGGCGTCACAATGAGCAGTTCTTC. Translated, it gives CSAILGRHNEQFF.

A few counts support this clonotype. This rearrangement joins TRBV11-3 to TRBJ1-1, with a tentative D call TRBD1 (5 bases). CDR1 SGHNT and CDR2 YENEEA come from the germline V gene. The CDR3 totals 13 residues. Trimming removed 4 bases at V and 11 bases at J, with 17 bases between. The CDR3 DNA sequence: TGTGCCAGCAGCTCCCGGGACCGACTCACCGCTTTCTTT. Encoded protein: CASSSRDRLTAFF. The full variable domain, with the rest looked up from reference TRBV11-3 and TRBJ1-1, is EAGVVQSPRYKIIEKKQPVAFWCNPISGHNTLYWYLQNLGQGPELLIRYENEEAVDDSQLPKDRFSAERLKGVDSTLKIQPAELGDSAVYLCASSSRDRLTAFFGQGTRLTVV.

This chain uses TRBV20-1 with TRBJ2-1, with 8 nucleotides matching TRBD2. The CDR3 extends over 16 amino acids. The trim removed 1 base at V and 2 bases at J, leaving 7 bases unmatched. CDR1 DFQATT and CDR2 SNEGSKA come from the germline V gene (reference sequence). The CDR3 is CSARAGGAETYNEQFF. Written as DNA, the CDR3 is TGCAGTGCTAGAGCCGGGGGGGCGGAGACCTACAATGAGCAGTTCTTC.

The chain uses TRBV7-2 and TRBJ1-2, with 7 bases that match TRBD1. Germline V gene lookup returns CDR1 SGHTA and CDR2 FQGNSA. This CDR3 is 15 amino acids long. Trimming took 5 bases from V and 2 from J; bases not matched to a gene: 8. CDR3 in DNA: TGTGCCAGCAGCCGGGTCTGGGACAGCAACTATGGCTACACCTTC. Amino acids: CASSRVWDSNYGYTF. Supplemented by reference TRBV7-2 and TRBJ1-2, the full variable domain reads GAGVSQSPSNKVTEKGKDVELRCDPISGHTALYWYRQSLGQGLEFLIYFQGNSAPDKSGLPSDRFSAERTGGSVSTLTIQRTQQEDSAVYLCASSRVWDSNYGYTFGSGTRLTVV.

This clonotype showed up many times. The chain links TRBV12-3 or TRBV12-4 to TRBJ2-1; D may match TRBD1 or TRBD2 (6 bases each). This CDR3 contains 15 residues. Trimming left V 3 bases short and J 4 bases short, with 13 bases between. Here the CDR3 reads CASSFGGRAYNEQFF. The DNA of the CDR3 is TGTGCCAGCAGTTTCGGGGGCCGAGCTTACAATGAGCAGTTCTTC.

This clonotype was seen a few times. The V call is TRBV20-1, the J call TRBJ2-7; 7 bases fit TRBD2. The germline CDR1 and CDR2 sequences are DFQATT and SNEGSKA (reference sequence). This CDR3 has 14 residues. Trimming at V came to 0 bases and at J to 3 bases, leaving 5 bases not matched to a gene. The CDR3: CSAREGGGLYEQYF. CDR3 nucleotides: TGCAGTGCTAGAGAGGGGGGGGGTCTCTACGAGCAGTACTTC.

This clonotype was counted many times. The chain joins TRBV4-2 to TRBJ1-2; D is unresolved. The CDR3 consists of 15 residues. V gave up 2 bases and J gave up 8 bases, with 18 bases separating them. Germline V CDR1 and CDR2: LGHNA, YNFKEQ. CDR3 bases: TGTGCCAGCAGCCAATCCCCGGACGTTCGGAACGGCTACACCTTC. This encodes CASSQSPDVRNGYTF.